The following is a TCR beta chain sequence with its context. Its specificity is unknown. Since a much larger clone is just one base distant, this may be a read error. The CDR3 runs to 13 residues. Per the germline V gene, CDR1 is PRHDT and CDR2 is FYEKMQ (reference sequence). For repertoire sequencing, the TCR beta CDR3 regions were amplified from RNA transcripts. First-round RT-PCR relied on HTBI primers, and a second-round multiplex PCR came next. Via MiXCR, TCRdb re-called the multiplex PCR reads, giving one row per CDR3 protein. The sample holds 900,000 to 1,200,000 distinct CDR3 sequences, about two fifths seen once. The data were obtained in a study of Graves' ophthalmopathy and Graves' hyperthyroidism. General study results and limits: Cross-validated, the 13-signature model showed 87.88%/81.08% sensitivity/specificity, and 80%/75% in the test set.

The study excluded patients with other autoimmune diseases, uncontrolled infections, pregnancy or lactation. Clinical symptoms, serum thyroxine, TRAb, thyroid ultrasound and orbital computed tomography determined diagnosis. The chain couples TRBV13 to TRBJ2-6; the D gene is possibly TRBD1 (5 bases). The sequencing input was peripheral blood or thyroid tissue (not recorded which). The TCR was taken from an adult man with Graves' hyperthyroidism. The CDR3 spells CASSLGQDNALTF. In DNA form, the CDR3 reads TGTGCCAGCAGCTTAGGTCAGGACAACGCCCTGACTTTC.